Listed here are 7 T cell receptor beta chains from one sample, sequenced in a study of regulatory T cells in long-lasting Graves disease. The time point denotes: newly diagnosed GD, antithyroid drugs for less than 3 months. The authors made the TCR library using RNA they extracted from PBMCs. Researchers made TCR beta libraries by using iRepertoire HTBI primers and running Arm-PCR on CDR3 regions. TCRdb re-derived calls from the multiplex PCR reads in MiXCR, one entry per CDR3 protein. The repertoire includes about 520,000 distinct CDR3 sequences, about 12% of them detected once, and 7.5% to 9% sits in the top ten. This sample was also put to use in a study of T cells in Graves' hyperthyroidism and ophthalmopathy.

This sample comprised peripheral blood mononuclear cells (PBMCs), obtained at new diagnosis, from a patient treated with antithyroid drugs. The origin of the receptors is a woman in her twenties or thirties with Graves disease.

This clonotype showed up many times. The rearrangement links TRBV6-2 or TRBV6-3 to TRBJ1-4; tentative D call: TRBD1 (6 bases). Germline CDR1 and CDR2: MNHEY and SVGEGT. V lost 6 bases to trimming and J lost 5 bases, with 10 bases between them. The CDR3 has 13 amino acids. CDR3 DNA: TGTGCCAGCAGAGGACAGCTAAATGAAAAACTGTTTTTT. Translation gives CASRGQLNEKLFF.

This clonotype was recorded many times. This CDR3 is CASSSGTGARQFF. Here the CDR3 DNA reads TGTGCCAGCAGTAGCGGGACAGGGGCACGGCAGTTCTTC. The rearrangement joins TRBV12-3 or TRBV12-4 to TRBJ2-1; TRBD1 matches 10 bases. The CDR3 is 13 amino acids. The J segment lost 12 bases and the V segment lost 5 bases, leaving 7 bases of the junction unmatched.

This chain links TRBV12-3 or TRBV12-4 with TRBJ1-5; a weak D match, TRBD1 (6 bases). Deletions cut 7 bases from V and 6 bases from J, with 13 bases between. This CDR3 contains 13 residues. The CDR3 loop is CASTQQGTQPQHF. As DNA, the CDR3 is TGTGCCAGCACTCAGCAGGGGACTCAGCCCCAGCATTTT.

Regarding this clonotype: This may come from a read error, since a much larger clone is one base off. This sequence joins TRBV11-2 and TRBJ1-4, with D uncertain. CDR3 length equals 14 residues. CDR1 SGHAT and CDR2 FQNNGV come from the germline V gene. The CDR3 nucleotides are TGTGCCAGCAGCTTCACCCCAACTAATGAAAAAGTGTTTTTT. Translated, it gives CASSFTPTNEKVFF.

This clonotype was counted many times. The chain combines TRBV18 with TRBJ2-7; D is uncertain. V was clipped by 6 bases and J by 2 bases, with 14 bases between them. This CDR3 is 14 amino acids long. Germline assignment: CDR1 KGHSH and CDR2 LQKENI. CDR3 nucleotides: TGTGCCAGCTCCACCCCAGGTCGGGCCTACGAGCAGTACTTC. This encodes CASSTPGRAYEQYF.

This clonotype was counted only a few times. No conserved phenylalanine or tryptophan is present at the end of the CDR3, so a read error is the likely explanation. The V call is TRBV5-1, the J call TRBJ2-7, with TRBD1 matching 7 bases. With 3 bases clipped from V and 2 bases from J, the junction kept 5 bases outside the gene matches. The CDR3 consists of 14 residues. CDR1 and CDR2 from the germline V gene are SGHRS and YFSETQ. CDR3 coding DNA: TGCGCCAGCAGCTCCCCGGGACAGACCTACGAGCAGTACCTC. Protein: CASSSPGQTYEQYL.

J is TRBJ1-2 and V is TRBV7-2, with D hard to call. The V gene lost 3 bases and the J gene lost 1 base, with 9 bases spanning the gap. Germline V gives CDR1 SGHTA, CDR2 FQGNSA. The CDR3 runs to 14 residues. This CDR3 reads CASSFHTDNYGYTF. The CDR3, as DNA: TGTGCCAGCAGCTTCCATACAGATAACTATGGCTACACCTTC.